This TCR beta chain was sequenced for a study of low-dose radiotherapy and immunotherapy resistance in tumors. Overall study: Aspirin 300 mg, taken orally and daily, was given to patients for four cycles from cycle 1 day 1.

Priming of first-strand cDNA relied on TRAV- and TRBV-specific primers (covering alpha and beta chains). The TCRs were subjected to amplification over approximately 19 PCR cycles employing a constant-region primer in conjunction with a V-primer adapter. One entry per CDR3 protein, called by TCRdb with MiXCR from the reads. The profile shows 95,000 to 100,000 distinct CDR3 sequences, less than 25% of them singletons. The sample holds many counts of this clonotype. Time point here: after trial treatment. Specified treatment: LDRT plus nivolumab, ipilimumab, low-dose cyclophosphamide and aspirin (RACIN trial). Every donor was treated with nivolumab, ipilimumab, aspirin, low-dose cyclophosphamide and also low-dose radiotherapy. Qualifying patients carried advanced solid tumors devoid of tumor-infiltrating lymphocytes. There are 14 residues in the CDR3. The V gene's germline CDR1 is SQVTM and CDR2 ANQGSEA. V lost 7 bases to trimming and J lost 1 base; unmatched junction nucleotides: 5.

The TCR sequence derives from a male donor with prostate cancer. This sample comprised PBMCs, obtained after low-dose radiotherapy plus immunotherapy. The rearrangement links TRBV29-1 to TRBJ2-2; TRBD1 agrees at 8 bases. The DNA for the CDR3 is TGCAGCGCCGACAGGGGCCAGAACACCGGGGAGCTGTTTTTT. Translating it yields CSADRGQNTGELFF.